This T cell receptor beta chain was observed in a study of graft-versus-host responses after intestinal transplantation. Study-wide background: Anti-thymocyte globulin served as induction for all recipients, who then took tacrolimus and steroids for 3 to 4 years. Whole-study results and caveats: HvG clone declines early post-transplant were associated with peak circulating GvH levels.

This clone showed up just once. What it binds is unknown. The table came from immunoSEQ multiplex PCR; TCRdb's copy has only in-frame clones and leaves some out. Among some 100,000 clones, roughly 84% were seen once, and the ten largest hold roughly 0.95%. This clonotype was sampled from a human donor who was the organ donor for an intestinal transplant. The specimen comprised unstimulated CD4+ T cells sorted from spleen or lymph node cells, sampled before transplant.

CDR3: CASSLLVGDTQYF. Written as DNA, the CDR3 is TGTGCCAGCAGTTTATTAGTAGGAGATACGCAGTATTTT. V and J are TRBV28 and TRBJ2-3, with D uncertain. The length of the CDR3 is 13 residues. V shed 1 base and J shed 5 bases, with 7 bases lying between them. Germline loops: CDR1 MDHEN, CDR2 SYDVKM.